This is a list of T cell receptor beta chains from one sample in a study of identifying expanded T cells in peripheral blood. TCRdb keeps only in-frame clones here, not all; method: immunoSEQ multiplex PCR. The data hold approximately 97,000 clones, with roughly 88% observed a single time. Sequenced: blood. Source of these receptors: a person aged 18 to 75 in good health. Each CDR3 is given with its conserved first and last residue. Each record gives: CDR3 protein, D gene, J gene, V gene, clone size. D genes are given only for firm matches. Size values are once, few and many counts, or a class for expanded clones, and some rows have none.

CASSLRFGQGSTGELFF . TRBJ2-2 TRBV5-1 .
CASSPTGELFF . TRBJ2-2 TRBV6-6 few
CASSTNPGGFGTEAFF TRBD1 TRBJ1-1 TRBV7-9 .
CASSQEVRRRYQETQYF . TRBJ2-5 TRBV14 .
CASGQGSNTGELFF TRBD1 TRBJ2-2 TRBV5-1 .
CASSSGTGNGGLRETQYF TRBD1 TRBJ2-5 TRBV28 .
CSVEVLAGVNEQFF TRBD2 TRBJ2-1 TRBV29-1 .
CASSPYVRNTGELFF . TRBJ2-2 TRBV14 .
CASSLDQVDYGYTF . TRBJ1-2 TRBV5-1 .
CASSIPRTGEGNTIYF TRBD1 TRBJ1-3 TRBV19 .
CASLFFNQPQHF . TRBJ1-5 TRBV21-1 once
CASSQGLGYEQYF . TRBJ2-7 TRBV6-5 .
CASSLAGDMYEQYF TRBD2 TRBJ2-7 TRBV5-1 .
CASSLRTDYGYTF . TRBJ1-2 TRBV5-1 .
CASSLAGTSGGAGETQYF TRBD2 TRBJ2-5 TRBV5-1 .
CSVGGQGIEQYF TRBD1 TRBJ2-7 TRBV29-1 .
CASSPGTANSPLHF TRBD1 TRBJ1-6 TRBV7-2 .
CASSRLAGIQETQYF TRBD2 TRBJ2-5 TRBV10-2 .
CASSWTPGLTKDTQYF . TRBJ2-3 TRBV5-6 .
CASSLAWDTQYF . TRBJ2-3 TRBV5-8 .
CAWSSTGGGGNTIYF TRBD1 TRBJ1-3 TRBV30 .
CASSPGRGDGYTF TRBD1 TRBJ1-2 TRBV18 .
CASSLGLAGVRQYF TRBD2 TRBJ2-7 TRBV27 .
CASSFLDRTYEQYF TRBD1 TRBJ2-7 TRBV7-2 few
CASSRDSEETQYF TRBD1 TRBJ2-5 TRBV5-6 .
CATSRDDRDTNTIYF . TRBJ1-3 TRBV15 .
CASSSGATGDRYGYTF TRBD1 TRBJ1-2 TRBV5-5 .
CAWSVPSGQGAGEAFF TRBD1 TRBJ1-1 TRBV30 .
CASSQERARDRNTIYF . TRBJ1-3 TRBV4-2 .
CASSARSRDYGYTF . TRBJ1-2 TRBV2 .
CASSQRTGELSNQPQHF TRBD1 TRBJ1-5 TRBV4-1 .
CASSLATRSTDTQYF . TRBJ2-3 TRBV5-1 .
CASSADPSSYEQYF . . TRBV6-1 .
CASSEGLGGSYEQYF . TRBJ2-7 TRBV6-1 .
CSVEVGSTSYEQYF . TRBJ2-7 TRBV29-1 .
CASGPGQPAAGYTF TRBD1 TRBJ1-2 TRBV5-1 .
CAGSRGQAYEQYF . TRBJ2-7 TRBV2 .
CASSLAGHTEAFF . TRBJ1-1 TRBV5-5 .
CASSRGSGGYEQYF TRBD2 TRBJ2-7 TRBV5-6 once
CASSSRQDLTGELFF . TRBJ2-2 TRBV5-1 .
CASSPQTGAGNTIYF TRBD1 TRBJ1-3 TRBV7-2 .